These 13 T cell receptor beta chains came from one sample sequenced in a study of cytomegalovirus exposure and HLA in healthy donors. TCRdb's table, derived via immunoSEQ multiplex PCR, lists solely in-frame clones and lacks some. The profile covers under 200,000 clones, with roughly 91% appearing a single time and just over 4% taken by the ten largest. Sequencing was carried out using PBMCs. Receptors were obtained from a man younger than 35 in good health and CMV-seropositive.

The chain links TRBV18 to TRBJ2-7, with D possibly matching TRBD2 (5 bases). Germline CDR1 KGHSH, CDR2 LQKENI. The CDR3 extends over 15 amino acids. Trimming shortened V by 8 bases and J by 4 bases, and 21 bases separated the two germline ends. The CDR3 coding sequence is TGTGCCAGCCACCGAGGGCGGGCCGGGGTGTACGAGCAGTACTTC. Amino acid sequence: CASHRGRAGVYEQYF.

J is TRBJ1-2 and V is TRBV2; D is possibly TRBD1 (5 bases). The CDR3 is 11 amino acids. The germline CDR1 and CDR2 sequences are SNHLY and FYNNEI. Trimming took 7 bases from V and 8 from J, leaving 11 bases between them. CDR3 sequence (DNA): TGTGCCAGCACACAGGAGATAGGCTACACCTTC. Translated, it gives CASTQEIGYTF.

This rearrangement joins TRBV27 to TRBJ2-1; 8 nucleotides match TRBD2. There are 15 residues in the CDR3. After removal of 4 bases from V and 4 bases from J, the junction contained 6 bases not matched to a gene. CDR1 and CDR2 from the germline V gene are MNHEY and SMNVEV (reference sequence). The CDR3 DNA reads as TGTGCCAGCAGTTCCGTAAGCGGGAGATACAATGAGCAGTTCTTC. This sequence encodes CASSSVSGRYNEQFF.

The rearrangement links TRBV10-1 to TRBJ2-2; a weak D match, TRBD2 (5 bases). The V gene's germline CDR1 is WNHNN and CDR2 SYGVQD (reference sequence). With 2 bases removed from V and 2 bases from J, the gap between germline ends came to 9 bases. The CDR3 has 15 residues. DNA of the CDR3: TGCGCCAGCAGTGAGGGGAGCGGAAACACCGGGGAGCTGTTTTTT. It codes for CASSEGSGNTGELFF.

The genes are TRBV5-8 and TRBJ2-7; D not certain. V lost 1 base, J lost 1 base, and 15 bases lay in between. Per the germline V gene, CDR1 is SGHTS and CDR2 is YDEGEE. CDR3 size: 16 residues. CDR3 residues: CASSLPPARYSYEQYF. The CDR3 nucleotides are TGTGCCAGCAGCTTGCCCCCCGCCAGGTATTCCTACGAGCAGTACTTC. Using reference TRBV5-8 and TRBJ2-7 for the parts outside the CDR3, the full variable domain is EAGVTQSPTHLIKTRGQQATLRCSPISGHTSVYWYQQALGLGLQFLLWYDEGEERNRGNFPPRFSGRQFPNYSSELNVNALELEDSALYLCASSLPPARYSYEQYFGPGTRLTVT.

V and J are TRBV2 and TRBJ2-3; D is perhaps TRBD2 (6 bases). Germline V gives CDR1 SNHLY, CDR2 FYNNEI. The V end was cut by 6 bases, the J end by 0 bases, with 10 bases between. CDR3 size: 14 residues. The DNA for the CDR3 is TGTGCCAGCAGGGACTATTCTAGCACAGATACGCAGTATTTT. Translation: CASRDYSSTDTQYF.

The gene calls are TRBV13 and TRBJ1-1, with a tentative D call TRBD1 (6 bases). Germline loops: CDR1 PRHDT, CDR2 FYEKMQ (reference sequence). The germline V and J ends were trimmed by 1 base and 6 bases, with 12 bases remaining between them. The CDR3 loop spans 14 amino acids. The CDR3 protein is CASSLDRGASEAFF. The CDR3 coding sequence is TGTGCCAGCAGCTTAGATCGGGGGGCCTCTGAAGCTTTCTTT.

The V call is TRBV27, the J call TRBJ2-1; 7 bases map to TRBD2. The CDR3 length is 16 residues. CDR1 MNHEY and CDR2 SMNVEV come from the germline V gene (reference sequence). Losses at the gene ends were 2 bases for V and 7 bases for J; bases not matched to a gene: 11. In DNA form, the CDR3 reads TGTGCCAGCAGTTTAAGTTCCGGCGGGAGAGTAAATGAGCAGTTCTTC. This sequence encodes CASSLSSGGRVNEQFF.

This chain links TRBV14 with TRBJ1-2; 8 bases match TRBD1. Germline CDR1 SGHDN, CDR2 FVKESK. Trimming took 4 bases from V and 5 from J; bases not matched to a gene: 12. The CDR3 has 16 amino acids. The DNA of the CDR3 is TGTGCCAGCAGCCGCACCCCTGGACAGGGTGGATATGGCTACACCTTC. Translated, it gives CASSRTPGQGGYGYTF.

CDR3 protein: CASSQETRDYLGEETQYF. CDR3 DNA: TGCGCCAGCAGCCAAGAGACCCGGGACTACCTGGGAGAAGAGACCCAGTACTTC. The chain recombines TRBV4-1 with TRBJ2-5; TRBD2 aligns across 7 bases. J lost 3 bases, V lost 0 bases, and 13 bases had no gene match. The CDR3 runs to 18 residues. The germline CDR1 and CDR2 sequences are MGHRA and YSYEKL.

The chain joins TRBV5-1 to TRBJ1-3, with a possible D match to TRBD1 (6 bases). The CDR3 runs to 19 residues. V gave up 1 base and J gave up 0 bases, with 20 bases separating them. Germline assignment: CDR1 SGHRS and CDR2 YFSETQ. CDR3 coding DNA: TGCGCCAGCAGCTTGTACCCGACAGGAGGTGCCTCCTCTGGAAACACCATATATTTT. Translation: CASSLYPTGGASSGNTIYF. Full variable domain (rest looked up from reference TRBV5-1 and TRBJ1-3): KAGVTQTPRYLIKTRGQQVTLSCSPISGHRSVSWYQQTPGQGLQFLFEYFSETQRNKGNFPGRFSGRQFSNSRSEMNVSTLELGDSALYLCASSLYPTGGASSGNTIYFGEGSWLTVV.

The chain has TRBV18 and TRBJ2-1; 11 bases match TRBD1. This CDR3 comprises 19 residues. Germline-derived CDR1 and CDR2 are KGHSH and LQKENI. With 5 bases clipped from V and 0 bases from J, the junction kept 12 bases outside the gene matches. In nucleotides, the CDR3 is TGTGCCAGCTCATCACGGGACAGGGGGTCCTTGAGCTCCTACAATGAGCAGTTCTTC. This sequence encodes CASSSRDRGSLSSYNEQFF.

This sequence joins TRBV7-8 and TRBJ2-7; 8 bases are shared with TRBD1. CDR1 and CDR2 from the germline V gene are SGHVS and FQNEAQ. With 6 bases clipped from V and 0 bases from J, the junction kept 7 bases outside the gene matches. This CDR3 comprises 15 residues. CDR3 nucleotide sequence: TGTGCCAGCAGGTTCGGACAGGGCCCCTCCTACGAGCAGTACTTC. It translates to CASRFGQGPSYEQYF.